This TCR beta chain was retrieved from a study of blood T cells in healthy people across ages. Study-wide context: Template switching caught about one barcoded beta molecule for each two T cells. Whole-study results and caveats: Versus aged donors, long-lived donors had higher diversity and more naive CD4+ cells. Total diversity from one million sequenced T cells was likely underestimated.

Together with a sample-barcoded 5' primer, a J-beta primer mix was included in a second PCR lasting about 6 to 11 cycles. Each cDNA molecule received a tag from a template-switch adaptor that had 12 random nucleotides. TCRdb re-called the 5' RACE reads with MiXCR, one entry per CDR3 protein. The sample records over 1,300,000 distinct CDR3 sequences, approximately 60% being singletons. V shed 10 bases and J shed 6 bases, with 21 bases lying between them. This CDR3 spans 15 amino acids. Germline CDR1 MNHEY, CDR2 SMNVEV (reference sequence). In the case of this clonotype: Its antigen is unknown.

This chain links TRBV27 with TRBJ2-2; possibly TRBD2 for D (7 bases). Material for sequencing was blood. The TCR originated in a man aged 18-30 years in good health. Written as DNA, the CDR3 is TGTGCCATCAGCAAGGAGGGAGGGGGATCCGGGGAGCTGTTTTTT. Its protein product is CAISKEGGGSGELFF.